The 29 T cell receptor beta chains in this list originate from one sample, sequenced in a study of early T cells in non-severe SARS-CoV-2 infection. TCRdb passed the 5' RACE reads through MiXCR, listing each CDR3 protein once. This sample has 15,000 to 20,000 distinct CDR3 sequences, with approximately 6.1% found just once. Sequencing was done on a sample of whole blood. These receptors were collected from an adult who was a healthcare worker with PCR-confirmed SARS-CoV-2 infection or an uninfected control (not recorded which).

This clonotype was picked up a small number of times. V is TRBV27 and J is TRBJ1-1; D unclear. The V and J ends lost 5 bases and 9 bases respectively, with 22 bases between them. The CDR3 spans 15 residues. From germline, CDR1 is MNHEY and CDR2 SMNVEV (reference sequence). The CDR3 DNA reads as TGTGCCAGCAGTGAACGGGTCCCCTGGACGAGTCAAGCTTTCTTT. Encoded protein: CASSERVPWTSQAFF.

This clonotype has ten or more counts. The CDR3 spells CASSPGQPNQPQHF. The CDR3 DNA reads as TGTGCCAGCAGTCCGGGACAGCCCAATCAGCCCCAGCATTTT. The chain combines TRBV27 with TRBJ1-5, with 7 bases lining up with TRBD1. This CDR3 comprises 14 residues. V dropped 5 bases and J dropped 3; count of bases not matched to a gene: 4. Per the germline V gene, CDR1 is MNHEY and CDR2 is SMNVEV (reference sequence).

This clonotype was counted ten times or more. This chain's CDR3 is CASSRTSGNTGELFF. CDR3 sequence (DNA): TGTGCCAGCAGTAGGACTAGCGGAAACACCGGGGAGCTGTTTTTT. J is TRBJ2-2 and V is TRBV28; 10 bases are a match to TRBD2. V shed 5 bases, J shed 2 bases, and the junction held 2 bases outside the gene matches. The CDR3 runs to 15 residues. From germline, CDR1 is MDHEN and CDR2 SYDVKM.

This clonotype was detected ten times or more. For the CDR3, the DNA is TGTGCCAGCAGCTTAAACCCGGGGGAGCTTAACACTGAAGCTTTCTTT. Its translation is CASSLNPGELNTEAFF. The gene calls are TRBV7-3 and TRBJ1-1, with TRBD1 as a possible D gene (5 bases). The CDR3 contains 16 residues. Germline lookup yields CDR1 SGHTA and CDR2 FQGTGA. V dropped 1 base and J dropped 2 bases, with 14 bases sitting between them.

This clonotype was observed many times. The chain joins TRBV7-9 to TRBJ2-1, with TRBD2 matching over 12 bases. This CDR3 is built from 14 residues. The V gene end was trimmed by 5 bases and the J gene end by 9 bases; junction bases not matched to a gene: 5. Germline CDR1 is SEHNR and CDR2 is FQNEAQ (reference sequence). CDR3 loop: CASSPLAGGSEQFF. The CDR3 bases are TGTGCCAGCAGCCCCCTAGCGGGAGGGAGTGAGCAGTTCTTC. The full variable domain, completed using reference TRBV7-9 and TRBJ2-1, is DTGVSQNPRHKITKRGQNVTFRCDPISEHNRLYWYRQTLGQGPEFLTYFQNEAQLEKSRLLSDRFSAERPKGSFSTLEIQRTEQGDSAMYLCASSPLAGGSEQFFGPGTRLTVL.

This clonotype was found many times. CDR3 loop: CASSHGTSSGSRNEQFF. DNA for the CDR3: TGTGCCAGCAGCCATGGGACCTCTAGCGGGAGTCGGAATGAGCAGTTCTTC. The chain employs TRBV7-3 and TRBJ2-1; 10 positions agree with TRBD2. This CDR3 region has 17 residues. J lost 7 bases, V lost 5 bases, and 14 bases had no gene match. Germline CDR1 SGHTA, CDR2 FQGTGA.

Many counts were recorded for this clonotype. The chain employs TRBV20-1 and TRBJ2-5; 14 bases map to TRBD2. The CDR3 length is 15 residues. J was trimmed by 1 base and V by 5 bases; bases with no gene match: 3. The germline V gene has CDR1 DFQATT and CDR2 SNEGSKA (reference sequence). The CDR3, as DNA: TGCAGTGCTCCCGGACTAGCGGGAGGCCAAGAGACCCAGTACTTC. Translating it yields CSAPGLAGGQETQYF.

This clonotype qualifies as medium-sized (0.01 to 0.1%). The chain joins TRBV29-1 to TRBJ1-1; TRBD1 might be the D (6 bases). The CDR3 runs to 13 residues. The germline gives CDR1 SQVTM, CDR2 ANQGSEA. The germline V and J ends were trimmed by 6 bases and 3 bases, with 14 bases remaining between them. The CDR3 DNA sequence: TGCAGCGTAGACGACAGGAGGTACACTGAAGCTTTCTTT. It translates to CSVDDRRYTEAFF.

The chain couples TRBV5-1 to TRBJ1-2, with D possibly TRBD1 on 5 matching bases. Trimming shortened V by 0 bases and J by 3 bases, and 12 bases separated the two germline ends. The germline V gene encodes CDR1 SGHRS and CDR2 YFSETQ. This CDR3 is built from 15 residues. Written as DNA, the CDR3 is TGCGCCAGCAGCTTGGACTCTTCCAGGGACTATGGCTACACCTTC. The encoded protein is CASSLDSSRDYGYTF.

At least ten counts were recorded for this clonotype. The gene calls are TRBV19 and TRBJ1-4, with D perhaps matching TRBD1 (6 bases). The V end lost 5 bases, the J end lost 8 bases, and 12 bases lay between the germline ends. Germline CDR1 and CDR2: LNHDA and SQIVND (reference sequence). There are 13 residues in the CDR3. CDR3 residues: CASSGTGREKLFF. Here the CDR3 DNA reads TGTGCCAGTAGTGGCACAGGGCGCGAAAAACTGTTTTTT.

On this clonotype: Being one base from a much bigger clone, this may be a read error. This chain links TRBV20-1 with TRBJ1-6; D perhaps matches TRBD1 (5 bases). Trimming shortened V by 4 bases and J by 10 bases, and 14 bases separated the two germline ends. CDR1 is DFQATT, CDR2 SNEGSKA, per germline (reference sequence). The CDR3 sequence is 13 residues long. CDR3 DNA sequence: TGCAGTGCTACAAGGGGAGCCGGGTCACCCCTCCACTTT. Translated: CSATRGAGSPLHF.

This clonotype has a count of ten or more. The V and J genes are TRBV20-1 and TRBJ2-7, with 7 bases fitting TRBD1. Germline-derived CDR1 and CDR2 are DFQATT and SNEGSKA (reference sequence). Trimming cost V 6 bases and J 2 bases; bases outside gene matches: 7. The CDR3 covers 13 residues. The CDR3 reads CSAGQAQTYEQYF. As DNA, the CDR3 is TGCAGTGCCGGACAGGCCCAAACCTACGAGCAGTACTTC.

This clonotype has just a few counts. The chain couples TRBV7-9 to TRBJ2-1; D might be TRBD2 (6 bases). Per germline, CDR1 SEHNR and CDR2 FQNEAQ (reference sequence). The CDR3 runs 14 residues. Trimming removed 1 base at V and 8 bases at J, with 12 bases between. This chain's CDR3 is CASSLDGGSDEQFF. The CDR3 DNA reads TGTGCCAGCAGCTTAGACGGGGGTTCTGATGAGCAGTTCTTC.

The table lists this clonotype with many counts. This chain links TRBV6-2 or TRBV6-3 with TRBJ2-5; the match to TRBD2 covers 9 bases. CDR1 is MNHEY and CDR2 is SVGEGT in the germline V gene. The trim removed 5 bases at V and 4 bases at J, leaving 14 bases unmatched. This CDR3 region has 17 residues. CDR3 sequence (DNA): TGTGCCAGCAGTCGCGGGACTAGCACACACCTTGGAGAGACCCAGTACTTC. This gives the protein CASSRGTSTHLGETQYF.

This clonotype has a count of ten or more. The J gene is TRBJ2-1, the V gene TRBV10-2; TRBD2 might be the D (5 bases). The V end lost 8 bases, the J end lost 0 bases, and 11 bases lay between the germline ends. CDR3 length equals 14 residues. Germline-derived CDR1 and CDR2 are WSHSY and SAAADI. In nucleotides, the CDR3 is TGCGCCAGCGGTAGCGTGAGCTCCTACAATGAGCAGTTCTTC. It codes for CASGSVSSYNEQFF.

This clonotype was detected many times. The chain has TRBV24-1 and TRBJ1-1; 7 nucleotides agree with TRBD1. Trimming cost V 10 bases and J 0 bases; bases outside gene matches: 4. Per the germline V gene, CDR1 is KGHDR and CDR2 is SFDVKD. CDR3 length: 13 residues. The CDR3 is CATRQGMNTEAFF. CDR3 nucleotide sequence: TGTGCCACTCGACAGGGCATGAACACTGAAGCTTTCTTT.

This rearrangement joins TRBV28 to TRBJ2-1; possible D gene TRBD2, 5 bases. V was clipped by 3 bases and J by 2 bases, with 11 bases between them. This CDR3 contains 15 residues. Per the germline V gene, CDR1 is MDHEN and CDR2 is SYDVKM. For the CDR3, the DNA is TGTGCCAGCAGTTTTAACCGGGGAGCCTACAATGAGCAGTTCTTC. Translated, it gives CASSFNRGAYNEQFF.

This clonotype was observed many times. The V gene is TRBV20-1, the J gene TRBJ2-7, with D uncertain. Trimming stripped 3 bases from V and 6 bases from J, with 12 bases between. Germline lookup yields CDR1 DFQATT and CDR2 SNEGSKA (reference sequence). CDR3 length: 12 residues. The CDR3 sequence: CSASVPGSEQYF. The CDR3 DNA follows: TGCAGTGCTAGTGTCCCCGGGTCCGAGCAGTACTTC.

This clonotype was observed many times. The J gene is TRBJ2-5, the V gene TRBV29-1, with a tentative D call TRBD1 (5 bases). The CDR3 is 12 amino acids. Germline lookup yields CDR1 SQVTM and CDR2 ANQGSEA. V gave up 4 bases and J gave up 2 bases, with 8 bases separating them. CDR3 loop: CSVGQLQETQYF. The DNA for the CDR3 is TGCAGCGTTGGACAGCTTCAAGAGACCCAGTACTTC.

By proportion, this clonotype is medium-sized. The chain employs TRBV24-1 and TRBJ2-1; D is perhaps TRBD1 (6 bases). Trimming removed 0 bases at V and 0 bases at J, with 11 bases between. The CDR3 has 17 amino acids. Germline CDR1 reads KGHDR; CDR2 reads SFDVKD. The CDR3 is CATSDLSRGSSYNEQFF. The CDR3 DNA sequence: TGTGCCACCAGTGATTTGAGTAGGGGGAGCTCCTACAATGAGCAGTTCTTC.

This clonotype came up many times. The V gene is TRBV12-3 or TRBV12-4, the J gene TRBJ1-3; D remains ambiguous. The CDR3 has 13 residues. With 3 bases removed from V and 1 base from J, the gap between germline ends came to 4 bases. The CDR3 spells CASSLRSGNTIYF. CDR3 DNA sequence: TGTGCCAGCAGTTTGAGGTCTGGAAACACCATATATTTT.

The rearrangement uses TRBV10-3 and TRBJ2-7; D uncertain. The germline CDR1 and CDR2 sequences are ENHRY and SYGVKD. The CDR3 has 14 amino acids. V lost 3 bases to trimming and J lost 3 bases, with 12 bases between them. The CDR3 protein is CAISEVGSRYEQYF. The CDR3 region has the DNA TGTGCCATCAGTGAAGTCGGCAGCCGCTACGAGCAGTACTTC.

In its sample, this clonotype was seen many times. J is TRBJ2-1 and V is TRBV3-1; 8 nucleotides line up with TRBD2. The CDR3 sequence is 14 residues long. Germline CDR1 is LGHDT and CDR2 is YNNKEL (reference sequence). V trimming: 6 bases; J trimming: 9 bases; junction bases outside the gene matches: 10. CDR3: CASRRGRIGGEQFF. In nucleotides, the CDR3 is TGTGCCAGCAGGCGCGGGAGGATTGGGGGTGAGCAGTTCTTC.

The chain couples TRBV7-9 to TRBJ1-1, with TRBD1 identical over 8 bases. CDR1 SEHNR and CDR2 FQNEAQ come from the germline V gene (reference sequence). V shed 5 bases, J shed 9 bases, and the junction held 11 bases outside the gene matches. This CDR3 contains 14 residues. CDR3 protein: CASSSDRGSSKAFF. The CDR3 region has the DNA TGTGCCAGCAGCAGCGACAGGGGAAGCAGTAAAGCTTTCTTT.

This clonotype was detected ten times or more. V is TRBV11-2 and J is TRBJ2-5, with D tentatively TRBD2 (5 bases). This CDR3 contains 14 residues. Trimming removed 1 base at V and 5 bases at J, with 11 bases between. Germline CDR1 reads SGHAT; CDR2 reads FQNNGV. In DNA, the CDR3 is TGTGCCAGCAGCTTAGCCGGAGGCCAGGAGACCCAGTACTTC. This codes for CASSLAGGQETQYF.

This clonotype was seen repeatedly, ten times or more. J is TRBJ2-5 and V is TRBV6-6; 7 bases fit TRBD2. The length of the CDR3 is 17 residues. V was clipped by 7 bases and J by 2 bases; unmatched bases: 16. CDR1 and CDR2 (germline): MNHNY, SVGAGI (reference sequence). This CDR3 is CASTWGGAGEQQETQYF. CDR3 sequence (DNA): TGTGCCAGCACATGGGGTGGGGCGGGAGAGCAACAAGAGACCCAGTACTTC.

This clonotype was observed many times. The chain employs TRBV27 and TRBJ2-1, with a weak D call TRBD2 (5 bases). This CDR3 region has 14 residues. Trimming cost V 8 bases and J 7 bases, with 18 bases left between them. The V gene's germline CDR1 is MNHEY and CDR2 SMNVEV (reference sequence). The DNA of the CDR3 is TGTGCCAGCCGCTATTTCGAGGGTGAAAATGAGCAGTTCTTC. It codes for CASRYFEGENEQFF.

Many counts were recorded for this clonotype. The rearrangement links TRBV27 to TRBJ2-6; 7 positions agree with TRBD1. Unmatched junction bases numbered 11, after V lost 4 bases and J lost 2 bases. This CDR3 spans 18 amino acids. Germline V gene sequence: CDR1 MNHEY, CDR2 SMNVEV (reference sequence). The CDR3 spells CASSWLEQGNPGANVLTF. The CDR3 DNA sequence: TGTGCCAGCAGTTGGCTGGAACAGGGGAATCCTGGGGCCAACGTCCTGACTTTC.

Ten or more counts support this clonotype. The rearrangement uses TRBV5-1 and TRBJ2-1; 7 bases fit TRBD2. This CDR3 spans 15 amino acids. Trimming took 0 bases from V and 6 from J; bases not matched to a gene: 6. Per the germline V gene, CDR1 is SGHRS and CDR2 is YFSETQ. The CDR3 protein is CASSLAAGLGNEQFF. CDR3 coding DNA: TGCGCCAGCAGCTTGGCCGCAGGACTAGGCAATGAGCAGTTCTTC.